This T cell receptor beta chain emerged from a study of T cells after yellow fever vaccination. The study, taken as a whole, reports: Bulk-population clonotypes that are abundant could appear as contaminants in FACS-sorted repertoires. Researchers report a weaker secondary response that nonetheless peaked faster, day 5 versus 15. Post-booster repertoires contained most primary-vaccination clones again (approximately 97% CD4, approximately 88% CD8).

The V gene's germline CDR1 is SGHTA and CDR2 FQGNSA. V was clipped by 2 bases and J by 4 bases, with 12 bases between them. The CDR3 runs 14 residues. Note on this clonotype: Antigen specificity is unknown.

Synthesis of TCR cDNA relied on 5'RACE template switching, which attached a universal primer site and UMIs. One entry per CDR3 protein, called by TCRdb with MiXCR from the 5' RACE reads. The data hold fewer than 150,000 distinct CDR3 sequences, with around 7.2% observed a single time. The material was CD4+ T cells sorted from PBMCs, obtained roughly seven weeks after the first yellow fever vaccination. The V call is TRBV7-2, the J call TRBJ2-7; perhaps TRBD2 as D (5 bases). The sequence came from a man in his late teens or twenties who received the YFV17D yellow fever vaccine. The CDR3 loop is CASSLYEGKYEQYF. The CDR3 DNA is TGTGCCAGCAGCTTATATGAGGGAAAATACGAGCAGTACTTC.